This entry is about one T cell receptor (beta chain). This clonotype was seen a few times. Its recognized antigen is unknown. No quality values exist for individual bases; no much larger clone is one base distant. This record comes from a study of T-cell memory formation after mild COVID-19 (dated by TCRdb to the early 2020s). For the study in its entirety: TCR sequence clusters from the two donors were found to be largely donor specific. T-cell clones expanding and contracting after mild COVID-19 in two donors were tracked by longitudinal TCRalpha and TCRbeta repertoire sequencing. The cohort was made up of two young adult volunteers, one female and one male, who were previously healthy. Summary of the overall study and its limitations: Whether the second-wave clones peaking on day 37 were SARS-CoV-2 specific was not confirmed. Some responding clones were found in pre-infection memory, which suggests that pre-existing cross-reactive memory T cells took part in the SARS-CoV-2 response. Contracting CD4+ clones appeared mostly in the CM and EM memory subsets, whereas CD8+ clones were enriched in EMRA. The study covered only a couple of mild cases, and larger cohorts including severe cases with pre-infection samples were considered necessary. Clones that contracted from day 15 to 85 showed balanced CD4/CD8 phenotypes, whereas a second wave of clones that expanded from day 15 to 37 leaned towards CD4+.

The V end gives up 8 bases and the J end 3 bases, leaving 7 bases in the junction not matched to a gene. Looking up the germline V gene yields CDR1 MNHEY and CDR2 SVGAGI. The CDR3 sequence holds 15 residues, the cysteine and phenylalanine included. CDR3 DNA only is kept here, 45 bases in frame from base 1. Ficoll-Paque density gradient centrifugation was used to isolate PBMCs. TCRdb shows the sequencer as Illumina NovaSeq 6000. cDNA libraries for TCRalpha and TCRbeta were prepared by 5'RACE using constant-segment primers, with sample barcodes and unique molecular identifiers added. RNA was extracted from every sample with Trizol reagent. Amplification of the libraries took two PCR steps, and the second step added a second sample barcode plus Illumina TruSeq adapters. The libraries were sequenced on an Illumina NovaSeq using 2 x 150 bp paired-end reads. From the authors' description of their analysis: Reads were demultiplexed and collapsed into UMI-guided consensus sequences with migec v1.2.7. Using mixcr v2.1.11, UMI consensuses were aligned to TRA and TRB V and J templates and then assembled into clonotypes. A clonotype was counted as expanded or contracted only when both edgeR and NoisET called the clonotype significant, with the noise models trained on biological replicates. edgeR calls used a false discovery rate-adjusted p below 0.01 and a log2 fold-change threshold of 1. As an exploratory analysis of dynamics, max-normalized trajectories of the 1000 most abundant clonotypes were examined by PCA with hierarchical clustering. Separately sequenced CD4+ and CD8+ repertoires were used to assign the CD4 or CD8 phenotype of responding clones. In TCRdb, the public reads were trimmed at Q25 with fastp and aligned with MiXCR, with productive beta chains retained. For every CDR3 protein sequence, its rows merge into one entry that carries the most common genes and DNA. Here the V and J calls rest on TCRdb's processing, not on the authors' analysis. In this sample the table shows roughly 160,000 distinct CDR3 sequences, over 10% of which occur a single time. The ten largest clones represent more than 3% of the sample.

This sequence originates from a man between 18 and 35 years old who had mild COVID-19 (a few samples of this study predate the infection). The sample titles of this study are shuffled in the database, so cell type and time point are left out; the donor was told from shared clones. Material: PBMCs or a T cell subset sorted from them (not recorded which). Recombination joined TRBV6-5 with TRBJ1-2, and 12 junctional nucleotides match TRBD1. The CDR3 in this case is CASGDRGLPDYGYTF. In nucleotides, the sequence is TGTGCCAGCGGGGACAGGGGGCTTCCAGACTATGGCTACACCTTC.